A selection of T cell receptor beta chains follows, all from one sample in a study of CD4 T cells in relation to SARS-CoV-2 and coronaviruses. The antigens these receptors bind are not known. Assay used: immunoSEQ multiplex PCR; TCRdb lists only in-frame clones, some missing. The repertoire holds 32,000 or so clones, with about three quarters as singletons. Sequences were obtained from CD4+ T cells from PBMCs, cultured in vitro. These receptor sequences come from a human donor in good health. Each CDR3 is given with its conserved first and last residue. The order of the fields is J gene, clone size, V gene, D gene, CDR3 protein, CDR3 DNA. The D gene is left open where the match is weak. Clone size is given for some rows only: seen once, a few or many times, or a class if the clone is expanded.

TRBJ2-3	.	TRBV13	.	CASSSDPIRWGVTDTQYF	TGTGCCAGCAGCTCTGACCCAATTCGGTGGGGGGTCACAGATACGCAGTATTTT
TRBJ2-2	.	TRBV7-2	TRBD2	CASSSVGTRDTGELFF	TGTGCCAGCAGCTCCGTCGGGACTAGGGACACCGGGGAGCTGTTTTTT
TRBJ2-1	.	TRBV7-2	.	CASSRDVEYNEQFF	TGTGCCAGCAGCCGGGACGTTGAGTACAATGAGCAGTTCTTC
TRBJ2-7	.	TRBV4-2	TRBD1	CASSQDYPGQTYEQYF	TGTGCCAGCAGCCAAGATTATCCGGGACAGACCTACGAGCAGTACTTC
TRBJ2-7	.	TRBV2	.	CASSIYEQYF	TGTGCCAGCAGTATCTACGAGCAGTACTTC
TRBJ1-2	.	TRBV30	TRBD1	CAWTRDSFVYGYTF	TGTGCCTGGACTCGGGACAGCTTCGTCTATGGCTACACCTTC
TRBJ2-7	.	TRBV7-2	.	CASSLGLATYEQYF	TGTGCCAGCAGCTTAGGGCTAGCCACCTACGAGCAGTACTTC
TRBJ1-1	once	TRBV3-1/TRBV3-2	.	CASSFPGRAMTEAFF	TGTGCCAGCAGCTTCCCGGGACGGGCTATGACTGAAGCTTTCTTT
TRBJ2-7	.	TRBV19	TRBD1	CASSAGGRGLRGEQYF	TGTGCCAGTAGCGCAGGTGGCAGGGGGCTCCGAGGGGAGCAGTACTTC
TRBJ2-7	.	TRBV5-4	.	CASSFQGTTYEQYF	TGTGCCAGCAGCTTTCAGGGGACCACCTACGAGCAGTACTTC
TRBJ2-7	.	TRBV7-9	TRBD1	CASSPGQGYEQYF	TGTGCCAGCAGCCCGGGACAGGGCTACGAGCAGTACTTC
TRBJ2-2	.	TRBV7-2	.	CASSLAGDTGELFF	TGTGCCAGCAGCTTAGCGGGAGACACCGGGGAGCTGTTTTTT
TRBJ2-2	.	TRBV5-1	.	CASSSNLGIANTGELFF	TGCGCCAGCAGCTCTAACCTGGGGATCGCGAACACCGGGGAGCTGTTTTTT
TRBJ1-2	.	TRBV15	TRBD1	CATSRDKGADGYTF	TGTGCCACCAGCAGAGATAAGGGGGCGGACGGCTACACCTTC
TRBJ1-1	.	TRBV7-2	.	CASSLFGETTEAFF	TGTGCCAGCAGCTTATTTGGGGAAACCACTGAAGCTTTCTTT
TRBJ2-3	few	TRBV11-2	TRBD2	CASSSVPGLADTQYF	TGTGCCAGCAGCTCCGTCCCGGGACTAGCAGATACGCAGTATTTT
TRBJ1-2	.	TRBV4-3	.	CASSQEGRDYGYTF	TGCGCCAGCAGCCAAGAAGGCAGGGACTATGGCTACACCTTC
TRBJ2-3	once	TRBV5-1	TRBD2	CASSSSGGFGDTQYF	TGCGCCAGCAGCTCAAGCGGGGGGTTTGGAGATACGCAGTATTTT
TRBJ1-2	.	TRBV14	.	CASSPAGGANYGYTF	TGTGCCAGCAGCCCTGCGGGGGGAGCTAACTATGGCTACACCTTC
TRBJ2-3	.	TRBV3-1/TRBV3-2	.	CASSQDYGISTDTQYF	TGTGCCAGCAGCCAAGATTACGGAATTAGCACAGATACGCAGTATTTT
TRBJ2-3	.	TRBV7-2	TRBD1	CASSVSWGPGGDTQYF	TGTGCCAGCAGCGTGAGCTGGGGGCCAGGGGGAGATACGCAGTATTTT
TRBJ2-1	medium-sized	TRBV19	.	CASSIEGKEGNEQFF	TGTGCCAGTAGTATAGAGGGTAAGGAGGGCAATGAGCAGTTCTTC
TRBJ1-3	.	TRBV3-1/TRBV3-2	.	CASSPWRADSGNTIYF	TGTGCCAGCAGCCCCTGGCGGGCGGACTCTGGAAACACCATATATTTT
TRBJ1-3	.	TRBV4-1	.	CASSQNGLGNTIYF	TGCGCCAGCAGCCAAAACGGGCTTGGAAACACCATATATTTT
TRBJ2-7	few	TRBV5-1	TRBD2	CASSLALAGGAYEQYF	TGCGCCAGCAGCTTGGCACTAGCGGGAGGAGCCTACGAGCAGTACTTC
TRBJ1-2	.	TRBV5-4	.	CASSWGGGSNYGYTF	TGTGCCAGCAGCTGGGGGGGCGGCAGTAACTATGGCTACACCTTC
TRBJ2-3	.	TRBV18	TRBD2	CASSPSLAGTSTDTQYF	TGTGCCAGCTCACCAAGCCTAGCGGGGACTAGCACAGATACGCAGTATTTT
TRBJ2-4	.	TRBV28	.	CASSSERFKLAAKNIQYF	TGTGCCAGCAGTTCCGAACGGTTCAAGTTGGCCGCCAAAAACATTCAGTACTTC
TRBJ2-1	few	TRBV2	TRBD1	CASSALGQGMNEQFF	TGTGCCAGCAGTGCTTTAGGACAGGGGATGAATGAGCAGTTCTTC
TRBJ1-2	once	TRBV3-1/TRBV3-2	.	CASSQGNRPFYGYTF	TGTGCCAGCAGCCAAGGGAACAGGCCCTTCTATGGCTACACCTTC
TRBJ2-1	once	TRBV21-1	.	CASSPPRVRRDEQFF	TGTGCCAGCAGCCCTCCCCGGGTCCGACGGGATGAGCAGTTCTTC
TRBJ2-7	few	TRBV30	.	CAWRRGSSYEQYF	TGTGCCTGGAGACGGGGAAGCTCCTACGAGCAGTACTTC
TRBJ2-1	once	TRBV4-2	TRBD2	CASSQDWTSGRTRYNEQFF	TGTGCCAGCAGCCAAGACTGGACTAGCGGGAGAACGAGATACAATGAGCAGTTCTTC
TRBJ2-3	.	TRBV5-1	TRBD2	CASSFRTSGVNTDTQYF	TGCGCCAGCAGCTTCCGGACTAGCGGGGTGAACACAGATACGCAGTATTTT
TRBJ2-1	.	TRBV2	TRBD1	CANRQGTYNEQFF	TGTGCCAACAGACAGGGGACCTACAATGAGCAGTTCTTC
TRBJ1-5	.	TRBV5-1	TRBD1	CASSPGQGYNQPQHF	TGCGCCAGCAGCCCAGGACAGGGGTATAATCAGCCCCAGCATTTT
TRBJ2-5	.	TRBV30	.	CAAPGRTQETQYF	TGTGCCGCCCCTGGTAGGACTCAAGAGACCCAGTACTTC
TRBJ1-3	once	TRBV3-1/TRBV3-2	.	CASSSNPGFGNTIYF	TGTGCCAGCAGCTCTAATCCAGGGTTTGGAAACACCATATATTTT
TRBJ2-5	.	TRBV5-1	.	CASRLQEPRETQYF	TGCGCCAGCAGACTCCAGGAGCCGCGGGAGACCCAGTACTTC
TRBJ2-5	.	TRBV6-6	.	CATRTGQETQYF	TGTGCCACCAGGACGGGACAAGAGACCCAGTACTTC
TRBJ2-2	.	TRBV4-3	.	CASSQEGQNTGELFF	TGCGCCAGCAGCCAAGAAGGCCAGAACACCGGGGAGCTGTTTTTT
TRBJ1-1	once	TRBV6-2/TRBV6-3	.	CASSYGYTEAFF	TGTGCCAGCAGTTACGGTTACACTGAAGCTTTCTTT
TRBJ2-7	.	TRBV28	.	CASSTGHAYEQYF	TGTGCCAGCAGTACGGGACACGCCTACGAGCAGTACTTC
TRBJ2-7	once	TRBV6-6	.	CASSYWDGDEQYF	TGTGCCAGCAGTTATTGGGACGGGGACGAGCAGTACTTC
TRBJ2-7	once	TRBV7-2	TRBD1	CASSPPPGQYEQYF	TGTGCCAGCAGCCCTCCCCCGGGACAGTACGAGCAGTACTTC
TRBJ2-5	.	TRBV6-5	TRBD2	CASSSGGKETQYF	TGTGCCAGCAGTAGCGGGGGGAAAGAGACCCAGTACTTC
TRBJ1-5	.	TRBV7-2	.	CASSLIRTEYQPQHF	TGTGCCAGCAGCTTAATACGGACAGAATATCAGCCCCAGCATTTT
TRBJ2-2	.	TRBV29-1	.	CSVAPQITGELFF	TGCAGCGTTGCCCCCCAAATCACCGGGGAGCTGTTTTTT
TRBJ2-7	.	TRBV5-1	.	CASSLVSTARQSGMKQYF	TGCGCCAGCAGCTTGGTTAGTACGGCGCGGCAATCAGGTATGAAGCAGTACTTC
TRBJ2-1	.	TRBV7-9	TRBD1	CASGGQRIVRSYNEQFF	TGTGCCAGCGGGGGACAGCGGATCGTTAGGTCCTACAATGAGCAGTTCTTC